Listed here are 21 T cell receptor beta chains from one sample, sequenced in a study of early T cells in non-severe SARS-CoV-2 infection. TCRdb fed the 5' RACE reads into MiXCR, producing one record per CDR3 protein. The sample carries more than 50,000 distinct CDR3 sequences, roughly 13% recorded once. Sequenced sample: whole blood. The source is an adult who was a healthcare worker with PCR-confirmed SARS-CoV-2 infection or an uninfected control (not recorded which).

The V gene is TRBV28, the J gene TRBJ1-2, with D hard to call. The germline V gene encodes CDR1 MDHEN and CDR2 SYDVKM. This CDR3 has 12 amino acids. V lost 1 base, J lost 9 bases, and 9 bases lay in between. The CDR3: CASSLSLESYTF. In DNA form, the CDR3 reads TGTGCCAGCAGTTTATCGCTAGAGAGCTACACCTTC.

This clonotype was counted between two and nine times. This chain links TRBV9 with TRBJ2-5; D unresolved. This CDR3 contains 14 residues. V shed 0 bases and J shed 1 base, with 7 bases lying between them. Germline V CDR1 and CDR2: SGDLS, YYNGEE. CDR3 amino acids: CASSVDSVQETQYF. DNA for the CDR3: TGTGCCAGCAGCGTAGATTCGGTCCAAGAGACCCAGTACTTC.

The genes are TRBV4-1 and TRBJ1-1; 9 nucleotides align to TRBD1. J was trimmed by 3 bases and V by 0 bases; bases with no gene match: 5. Germline CDR1 and CDR2: MGHRA and YSYEKL. The CDR3 sequence is 16 residues long. Here the CDR3 reads CASSQETGGRDTEAFF. CDR3 coding DNA: TGCGCCAGCAGCCAAGAGACAGGGGGAAGGGACACTGAAGCTTTCTTT.

This clonotype was observed at least ten times. The V gene is TRBV19, the J gene TRBJ2-3, with TRBD1 matching 8 bases. Germline CDR1 is LNHDA and CDR2 is SQIVND (reference sequence). CDR3 length: 15 amino acids. The J segment lost 4 bases and the V segment lost 7 bases, leaving 10 bases of the junction unmatched. The CDR3 here is CASIAGTGGADTQYF. CDR3 in DNA: TGTGCCAGTATCGCCGGGACAGGAGGAGCAGATACGCAGTATTTT.

The V and J genes are TRBV29-1 and TRBJ2-3, with D hard to call. Between the trimmed V and J ends, which lost 4 bases and 6 bases, there was a span of 8 bases. CDR3 length: 11 amino acids. Germline CDR1 reads SQVTM; CDR2 reads ANQGSEA. DNA for the CDR3: TGCAGCGTTGGGACCGCCGATACGCAGTATTTT. This sequence encodes CSVGTADTQYF.

This clonotype was detected a few times. The V call is TRBV12-3 or TRBV12-4, the J call TRBJ1-2; D is possibly TRBD1 (6 bases). Trimming took 7 bases from V and 13 from J, leaving 16 bases between them. The CDR3 totals 11 residues. CDR3 bases: TGTGCCAGCAAGCGACAGGAGCTCTGCACCTTC. It translates to CASKRQELCTF.

This sequence joins TRBV6-2 or TRBV6-3 and TRBJ2-1; tentatively, D is TRBD1 (6 bases). The CDR3 covers 17 residues. Germline V gives CDR1 MNHEY, CDR2 SVGEGT. V was shortened by 0 bases and J by 8 bases, with 20 bases between the two germline ends. This CDR3 reads CASSYSRVTDRSDEQFF. DNA for the CDR3: TGTGCCAGCAGTTACTCGAGGGTGACGGACAGATCCGATGAGCAGTTCTTC.

The genes are TRBV5-1 and TRBJ1-1; weak D call: TRBD1 (6 bases). V was pared by 4 bases and J by 8 bases, with 12 bases between. The CDR3 extends over 12 amino acids. CDR1 is SGHRS, CDR2 YFSETQ, per germline. In DNA form, the CDR3 reads TGCGCCAGCAGCCCAGAGACAGGCGAAGCTTTCTTT. It yields the protein CASSPETGEAFF.

The chain carries TRBV11-2 and TRBJ2-3, with D perhaps matching TRBD2 (6 bases). The germline V gene encodes CDR1 SGHAT and CDR2 FQNNGV. The CDR3 covers 14 residues. Deletions cut 1 base from V and 5 bases from J, with 10 bases between. CDR3 in DNA: TGTGCCAGCAGCTTAGGACTAGGCGGAGATACGCAGTATTTT. Protein product: CASSLGLGGDTQYF.

This clonotype was seen more than once but under ten times. The chain joins TRBV7-2 to TRBJ2-7, with 8 positions matching TRBD1. This CDR3 has 15 amino acids. Germline trimming cut 4 bases from V and 6 bases from J; bases unmatched to any gene: 11. The germline CDR1 and CDR2 sequences are SGHTA and FQGNSA. DNA for the CDR3: TGTGCCAGCAGCTCGTGGACAGGGATCGCGGGCGAGCAGTACTTC. This translates into CASSSWTGIAGEQYF.

This chain connects TRBV6-5 to TRBJ1-3; 8 bases are a match to TRBD1. Trimming took 5 bases from V and 5 from J; bases not matched to a gene: 11. The germline gives CDR1 MNHEY, CDR2 SVGAGI. The CDR3 sequence is 16 residues long. CDR3 in DNA: TGTGCCAGCAGTACCCCCGGACAGGGCGGACGAAACACCATATATTTT. It encodes CASSTPGQGGRNTIYF.

The chain carries TRBV7-2 and TRBJ1-2, with a possible D match to TRBD1 (5 bases). The germline V gene encodes CDR1 SGHTA and CDR2 FQGNSA. The CDR3 has 13 residues. The V gene lost 0 bases and the J gene lost 6 bases, with 8 bases spanning the gap. CDR3 sequence: CASSLAGGDGYTF. Here the CDR3 DNA reads TGTGCCAGCAGCTTAGCGGGGGGAGATGGCTACACCTTC.

In this sample, this clonotype turned up many times. J is TRBJ2-1 and V is TRBV5-1; D may be TRBD2 (5 bases). Trimming removed 1 base at V and 1 base at J, with 9 bases between. CDR3 length equals 15 residues. Per the germline V gene, CDR1 is SGHRS and CDR2 is YFSETQ. Here the CDR3 reads CASSLNGISYNEQFF. CDR3 DNA sequence: TGCGCCAGCAGCTTGAACGGGATATCCTACAATGAGCAGTTCTTC.

The chain links TRBV11-2 to TRBJ2-3, with 7 bases aligning to TRBD2. This CDR3 spans 14 amino acids. Germline CDR1 and CDR2: SGHAT and FQNNGV. V lost 4 bases to trimming and J lost 0 bases; unmatched junction nucleotides: 1. CDR3 loop: CASSYGGSTDTQYF. DNA for the CDR3: TGTGCCAGCAGCTACGGGGGGAGCACAGATACGCAGTATTTT.

The sample holds many counts of this clonotype. V usage is TRBV30 and J usage is TRBJ1-5, with D possibly being TRBD1 (6 bases). The CDR3 totals 14 residues. V shed 4 bases and J shed 4 bases, with 14 bases lying between them. Looked up from germline, CDR1 is GTSNPN and CDR2 is SVGIG (reference sequence). The CDR3, as DNA: TGTGCCTGGACCACAGGGTCCCAGAATCAGCCCCAGCATTTT. Its protein product is CAWTTGSQNQPQHF.

V is TRBV11-2 and J is TRBJ2-1, with 15 bases lining up with TRBD2. Germline loops: CDR1 SGHAT, CDR2 FQNNGV. The CDR3 spans 17 residues. V gave up 5 bases and J gave up 4 bases; unmatched junction bases: 6. The CDR3 here is CASSPRTSGGGYNEQFF. In nucleotides, the CDR3 is TGTGCCAGCAGCCCGCGGACTAGCGGGGGGGGATACAATGAGCAGTTCTTC.

This chain uses TRBV12-3 or TRBV12-4 with TRBJ1-2, with D hard to call. V was pared by 6 bases and J by 7 bases, with 15 bases between. The CDR3 totals 13 residues. CDR3 DNA: TGTGCCAGCAGCTCCCGGCAGAGAGGTGGCTACACCTTC. This encodes CASSSRQRGGYTF.

This clonotype was recorded once. The V and J genes are TRBV7-6 and TRBJ2-3, with D hard to call. The CDR3 is 14 amino acids. The germline V gene encodes CDR1 SGHVS and CDR2 FNYEAQ. V lost 1 base to trimming and J lost 3 bases, with 8 bases between them. The CDR3 region is CASSLVAETDTQYF. CDR3 bases: TGTGCCAGCAGCTTAGTCGCAGAGACAGATACGCAGTATTTT.

The table lists this clonotype with a few counts. This chain joins TRBV28 and TRBJ2-3; D gene uncertain. This CDR3 is 15 amino acids long. Germline V gives CDR1 MDHEN, CDR2 SYDVKM. Trimming took off 1 base at V and 5 bases at J, with 13 bases between the two ends. This CDR3 reads CASSLSLSWKDTQYF. The CDR3 nucleotides are TGTGCCAGCAGTTTATCCCTATCTTGGAAAGATACGCAGTATTTT.

The gene calls are TRBV20-1 and TRBJ1-5; weak D call: TRBD1 (5 bases). CDR3 length: 13 amino acids. V lost 0 bases and J lost 7, with 10 bases in between. Germline V lookup: CDR1 DFQATT, CDR2 SNEGSKA (reference sequence). CDR3 region: CSARDRVKQPQHF. The CDR3 DNA sequence: TGCAGTGCTAGAGACAGGGTGAAGCAGCCCCAGCATTTT.

This clonotype was seen ten or more times. The chain recombines TRBV27 with TRBJ2-1; no clear D. There are 14 residues in the CDR3. CDR1 and CDR2 (germline): MNHEY, SMNVEV (reference sequence). V was clipped by 3 bases and J by 4 bases, with 10 bases between them. CDR3 in amino acids: CASSFSETYNEQFF. CDR3 DNA: TGTGCCAGCAGTTTTTCGGAGACTTACAATGAGCAGTTCTTC.